This T cell receptor beta chain was retrieved from a study of blood T cell repertoires in COVID-19. Study overall: The United States, Italy and Spain were the sources of the acute and convalescent COVID-19 samples. T cells, B-cell-depleted T cells, or PBMCs supplied cDNA or gDNA.

Original analysis: Amplification with reference gene primers provided the estimates of nucleated cell counts. Clones were read by immunoSEQ multiplex PCR, and TCRdb kept only the in-frame ones, dropping some. V and J calls and clone size are as listed in that table; D and trimming were resolved from the DNA. The profile covers around 95,000 clones, with approximately 80% appearing a single time and under 35% taken by the ten largest. This CDR3 contains 15 residues. CDR1 is SGHNT and CDR2 is YYREEE in the germline V gene (reference sequence). V lost 0 bases, J lost 3 bases, and 7 bases lay in between.

The material sequenced was peripheral blood. V is TRBV5-4 and J is TRBJ1-6, with no clear D. The TCR sequence derives from a man between 65 and 85 years old with active or convalescent COVID-19. CDR3 protein: CASSLATGYNSPLHF. CDR3 sequence (DNA): TGTGCCAGCAGCTTGGCGACGGGCTATAATTCACCCCTCCACTTT.